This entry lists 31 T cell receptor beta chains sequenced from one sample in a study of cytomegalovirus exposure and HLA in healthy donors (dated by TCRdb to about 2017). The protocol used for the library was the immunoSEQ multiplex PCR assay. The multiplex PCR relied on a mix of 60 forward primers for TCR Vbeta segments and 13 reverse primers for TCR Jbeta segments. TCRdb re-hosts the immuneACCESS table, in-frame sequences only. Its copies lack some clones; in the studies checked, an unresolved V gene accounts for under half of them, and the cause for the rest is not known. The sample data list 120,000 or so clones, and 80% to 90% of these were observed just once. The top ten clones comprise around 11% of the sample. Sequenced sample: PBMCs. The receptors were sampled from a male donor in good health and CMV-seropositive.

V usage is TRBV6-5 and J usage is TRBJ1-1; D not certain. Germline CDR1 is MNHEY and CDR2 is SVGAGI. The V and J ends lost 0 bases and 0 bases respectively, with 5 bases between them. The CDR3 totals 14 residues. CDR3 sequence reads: CASSYSTVNTEAFF. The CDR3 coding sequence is TGTGCCAGCAGTTACTCGACTGTGAACACTGAAGCTTTCTTT.

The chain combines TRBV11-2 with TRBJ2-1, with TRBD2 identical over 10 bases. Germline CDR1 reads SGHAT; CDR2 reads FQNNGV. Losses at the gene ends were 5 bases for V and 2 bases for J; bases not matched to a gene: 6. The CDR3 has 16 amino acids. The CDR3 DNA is TGTGCCAGCAGCCTACTTAGCGGGAGGACCTACAATGAGCAGTTCTTC. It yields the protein CASSLLSGRTYNEQFF.

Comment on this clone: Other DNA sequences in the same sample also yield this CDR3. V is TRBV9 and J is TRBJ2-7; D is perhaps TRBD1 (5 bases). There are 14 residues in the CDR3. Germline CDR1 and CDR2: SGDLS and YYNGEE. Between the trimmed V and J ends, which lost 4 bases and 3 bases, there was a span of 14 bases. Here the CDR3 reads CASSPPDRGYEQYF. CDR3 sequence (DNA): TGTGCCAGCAGCCCACCAGACAGAGGCTACGAGCAGTACTTC.

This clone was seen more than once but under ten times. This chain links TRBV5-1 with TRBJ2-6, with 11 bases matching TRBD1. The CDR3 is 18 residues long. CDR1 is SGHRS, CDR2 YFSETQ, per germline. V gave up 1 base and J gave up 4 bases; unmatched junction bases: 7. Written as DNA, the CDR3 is TGCGCCAGCAGCTTGTCGCGGGACAGGGGGTCCGGGGCCAACGTCCTGACTTTC. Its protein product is CASSLSRDRGSGANVLTF. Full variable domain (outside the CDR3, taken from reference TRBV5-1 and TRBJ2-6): KAGVTQTPRYLIKTRGQQVTLSCSPISGHRSVSWYQQTPGQGLQFLFEYFSETQRNKGNFPGRFSGRQFSNSRSEMNVSTLELGDSALYLCASSLSRDRGSGANVLTFGAGSRLTVL.

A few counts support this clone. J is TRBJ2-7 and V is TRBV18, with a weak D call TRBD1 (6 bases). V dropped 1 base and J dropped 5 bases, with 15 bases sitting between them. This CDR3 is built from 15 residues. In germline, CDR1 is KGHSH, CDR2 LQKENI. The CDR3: CASSPRPGVTHEQYF. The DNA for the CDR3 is TGTGCCAGCTCACCACGTCCAGGGGTCACCCACGAGCAGTACTTC.

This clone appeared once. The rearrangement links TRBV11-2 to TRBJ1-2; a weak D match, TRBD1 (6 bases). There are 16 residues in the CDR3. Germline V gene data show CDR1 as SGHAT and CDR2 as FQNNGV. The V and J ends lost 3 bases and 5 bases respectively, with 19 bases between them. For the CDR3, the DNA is TGTGCCAGCAGCTTCTACCTCGCGGGGGCTTCGTATGGCTACACCTTC. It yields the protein CASSFYLAGASYGYTF. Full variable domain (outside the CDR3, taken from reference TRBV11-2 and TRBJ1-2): EAGVAQSPRYKIIEKRQSVAFWCNPISGHATLYWYQQILGQGPKLLIQFQNNGVVDDSQLPKDRFSAERLKGVDSTLKIQPAKLEDSAVYLCASSFYLAGASYGYTFGSGTRLTVV.

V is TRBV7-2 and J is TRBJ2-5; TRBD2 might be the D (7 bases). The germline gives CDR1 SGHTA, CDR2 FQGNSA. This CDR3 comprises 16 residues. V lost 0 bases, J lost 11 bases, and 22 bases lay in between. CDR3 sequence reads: CASSLAGGGGSWEQYF. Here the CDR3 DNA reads TGTGCCAGCAGCTTAGCTGGGGGAGGGGGGTCTTGGGAGCAGTACTTC.

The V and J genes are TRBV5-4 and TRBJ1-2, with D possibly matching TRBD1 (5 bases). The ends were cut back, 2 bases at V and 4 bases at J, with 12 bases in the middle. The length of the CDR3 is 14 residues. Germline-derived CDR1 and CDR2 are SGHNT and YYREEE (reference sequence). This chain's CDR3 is CASSFSGQGYGYTF. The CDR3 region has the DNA TGTGCCAGCAGCTTTTCAGGCCAGGGCTATGGCTACACCTTC.

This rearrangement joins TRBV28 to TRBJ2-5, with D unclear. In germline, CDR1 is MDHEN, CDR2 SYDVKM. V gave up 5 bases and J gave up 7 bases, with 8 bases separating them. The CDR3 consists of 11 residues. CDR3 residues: CASSTPGTQYF. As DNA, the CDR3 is TGTGCCAGCAGTACCCCCGGGACCCAGTACTTC.

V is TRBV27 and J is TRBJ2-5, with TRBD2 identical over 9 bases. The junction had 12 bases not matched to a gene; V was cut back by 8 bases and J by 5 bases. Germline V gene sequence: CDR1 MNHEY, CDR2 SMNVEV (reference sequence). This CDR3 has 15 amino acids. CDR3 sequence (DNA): TGTGCCAGCTCTCCTCCGGGACTAGCTAGCGAGACCCAGTACTTC. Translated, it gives CASSPPGLASETQYF.

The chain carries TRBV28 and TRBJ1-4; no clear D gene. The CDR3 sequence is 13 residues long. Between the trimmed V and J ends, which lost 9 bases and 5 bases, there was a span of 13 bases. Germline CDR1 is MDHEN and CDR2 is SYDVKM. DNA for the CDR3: TGTGCCAGTAACAGAGCCTTAAATGAAAAACTGTTTTTT. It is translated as CASNRALNEKLFF.

The CDR3 sequence: CASSLLTSAPYEQYF. In DNA form, the CDR3 reads TGTGCCAGCAGCCTTTTGACTAGCGCACCCTACGAGCAGTACTTC. The V gene is TRBV7-9, the J gene TRBJ2-5; 8 bases line up with TRBD2. Judging by the DNA end, TRBJ2-7 fits better; the J call may be wrong. The CDR3 runs 15 residues. Germline V CDR1 and CDR2: SEHNR, FQNEAQ (reference sequence).

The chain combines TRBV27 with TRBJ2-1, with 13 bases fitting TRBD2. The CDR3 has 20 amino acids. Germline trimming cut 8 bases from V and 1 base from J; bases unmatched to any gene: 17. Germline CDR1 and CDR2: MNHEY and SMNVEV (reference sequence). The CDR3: CASDVRWTSGRRGSYNEQFF. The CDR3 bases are TGTGCCAGCGACGTCCGGTGGACTAGCGGGAGAAGGGGGTCCTACAATGAGCAGTTCTTC.

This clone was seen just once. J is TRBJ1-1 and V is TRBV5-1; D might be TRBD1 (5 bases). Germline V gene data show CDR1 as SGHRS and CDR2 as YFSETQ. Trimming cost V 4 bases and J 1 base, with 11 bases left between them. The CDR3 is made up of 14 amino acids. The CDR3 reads CASSLQDPNTEAFF. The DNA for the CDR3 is TGCGCCAGCAGCCTACAGGACCCGAACACTGAAGCTTTCTTT.

The CDR3 here is CASSDPSGQGFYEQYF. The DNA for the CDR3 is TGTGCCAGCAGTGATCCCTCGGGACAGGGTTTTTACGAGCAGTACTTC. The chain combines TRBV6-1 with TRBJ2-7; the match to TRBD1 covers 9 bases. After removal of 3 bases from V and 4 bases from J, the junction contained 10 bases not matched to a gene. Germline V lookup: CDR1 MNHNS, CDR2 SASEGT. This CDR3 has 16 amino acids.

The CDR3 loop is CASSLNRGSTDTQYF. The CDR3 bases are TGTGCCAGCAGTCTAAACCGGGGTAGCACAGATACGCAGTATTTT. This chain joins TRBV11-2 and TRBJ2-3, with D perhaps TRBD2 (5 bases). The V gene's germline CDR1 is SGHAT and CDR2 FQNNGV. The CDR3 is made up of 15 amino acids. V was trimmed by 6 bases and J by 0 bases, leaving 13 bases between them.

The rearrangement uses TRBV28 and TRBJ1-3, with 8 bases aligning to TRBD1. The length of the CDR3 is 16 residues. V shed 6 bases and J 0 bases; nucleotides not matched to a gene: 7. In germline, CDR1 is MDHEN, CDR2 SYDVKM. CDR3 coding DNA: TGTGCCAGCAGCTGGGACAGGCTCCTCTCTGGAAACACCATATATTTT. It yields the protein CASSWDRLLSGNTIYF.

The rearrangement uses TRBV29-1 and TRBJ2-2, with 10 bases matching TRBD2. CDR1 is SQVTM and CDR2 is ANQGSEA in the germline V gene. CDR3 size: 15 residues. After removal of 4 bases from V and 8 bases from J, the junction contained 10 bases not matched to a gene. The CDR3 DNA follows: TGCAGCGTTGTGGGAGCGGGAGGGCCGAGAGGGGAGCTGTTTTTT. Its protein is CSVVGAGGPRGELFF.

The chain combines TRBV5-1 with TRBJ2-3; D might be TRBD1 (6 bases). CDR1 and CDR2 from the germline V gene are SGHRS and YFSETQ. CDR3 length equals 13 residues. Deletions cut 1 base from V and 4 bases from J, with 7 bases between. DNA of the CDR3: TGCGCCAGCAGCTTGACAGGGCCAGATACGCAGTATTTT. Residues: CASSLTGPDTQYF.

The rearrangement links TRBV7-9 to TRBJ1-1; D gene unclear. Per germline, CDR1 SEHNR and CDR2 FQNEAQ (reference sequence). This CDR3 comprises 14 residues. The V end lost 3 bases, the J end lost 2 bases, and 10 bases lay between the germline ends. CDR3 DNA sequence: TGTGCCAGCAGCTTCGGCAGGCTAAACACTGAAGCTTTCTTT. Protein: CASSFGRLNTEAFF.

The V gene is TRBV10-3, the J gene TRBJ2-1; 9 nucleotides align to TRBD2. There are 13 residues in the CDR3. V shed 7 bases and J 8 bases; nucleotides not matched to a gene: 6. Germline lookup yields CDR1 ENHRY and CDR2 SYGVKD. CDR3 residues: CAIKGLAEYEQFF. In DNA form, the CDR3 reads TGTGCCATCAAGGGACTAGCTGAGTATGAGCAGTTCTTC.

This CDR3 is CASSQERESYYEQYF. The CDR3 region has the DNA TGCGCCAGCAGCCAAGAGAGGGAGTCCTACTACGAGCAGTACTTC. The V gene is TRBV4-3, the J gene TRBJ2-7; D might be TRBD2 (5 bases). This CDR3 region has 15 residues. Germline CDR1 is LGHNA and CDR2 is YSLEER. The V gene lost 0 bases and the J gene lost 3 bases, with 12 bases spanning the gap.

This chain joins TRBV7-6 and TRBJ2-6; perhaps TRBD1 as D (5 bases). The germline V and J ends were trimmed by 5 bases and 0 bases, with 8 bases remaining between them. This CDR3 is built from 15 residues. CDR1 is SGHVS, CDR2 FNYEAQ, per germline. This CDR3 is CASSQDSSGANVLTF. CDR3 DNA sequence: TGTGCCAGCAGCCAAGACAGCTCTGGGGCCAACGTCCTGACTTTC.

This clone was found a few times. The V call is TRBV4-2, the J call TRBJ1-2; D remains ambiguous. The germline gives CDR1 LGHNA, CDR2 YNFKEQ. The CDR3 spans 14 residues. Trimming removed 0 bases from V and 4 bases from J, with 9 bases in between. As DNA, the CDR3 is TGTGCCAGCAGCCAAGAGGGGAGGTCCTATGGCTACACCTTC. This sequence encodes CASSQEGRSYGYTF.

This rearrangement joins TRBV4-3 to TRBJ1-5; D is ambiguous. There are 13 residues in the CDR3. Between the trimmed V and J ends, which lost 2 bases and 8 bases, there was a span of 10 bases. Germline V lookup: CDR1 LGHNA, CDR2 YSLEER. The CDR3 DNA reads TGCGCCAGCAGCCAACGGGTAACGGAGCCCCAGCATTTT. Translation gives CASSQRVTEPQHF.

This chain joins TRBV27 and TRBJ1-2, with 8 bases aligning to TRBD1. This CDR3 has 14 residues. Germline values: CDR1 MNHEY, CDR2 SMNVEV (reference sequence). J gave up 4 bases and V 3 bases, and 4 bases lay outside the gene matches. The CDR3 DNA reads TGTGCCAGCAGTTTGGACGACAGGGGCTATGGCTACACCTTC. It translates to CASSLDDRGYGYTF.

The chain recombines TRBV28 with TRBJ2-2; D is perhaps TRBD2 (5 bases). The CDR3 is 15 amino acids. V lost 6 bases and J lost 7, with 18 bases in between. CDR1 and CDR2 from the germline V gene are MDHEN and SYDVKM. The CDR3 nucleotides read TGTGCCAGCAGATTAGGACGAGCGGCGGTCGGGGAGCTGTTTTTT. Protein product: CASRLGRAAVGELFF. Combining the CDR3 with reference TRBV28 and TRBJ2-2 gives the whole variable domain DVKVTQSSRYLVKRTGEKVFLECVQDMDHENMFWYRQDPGLGLRLIYFSYDVKMKEKGDIPEGYSVSREKKERFSLILESASTNQTSMYLCASRLGRAAVGELFFGEGSRLTVL.

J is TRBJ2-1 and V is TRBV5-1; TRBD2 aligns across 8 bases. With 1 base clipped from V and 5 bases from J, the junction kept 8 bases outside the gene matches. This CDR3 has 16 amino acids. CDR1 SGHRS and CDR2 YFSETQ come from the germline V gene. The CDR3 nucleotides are TGCGCCAGCAGCTTGTCGCCGGGACTAGGGGACAATGAGCAGTTCTTC. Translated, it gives CASSLSPGLGDNEQFF.

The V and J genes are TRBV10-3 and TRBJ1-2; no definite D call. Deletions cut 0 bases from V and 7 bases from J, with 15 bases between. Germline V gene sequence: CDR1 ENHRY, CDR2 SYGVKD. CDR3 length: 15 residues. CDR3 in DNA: TGTGCCATCAGTGAGTCTGGGCAGGAGGTTGGTGGCTACACCTTC. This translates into CAISESGQEVGGYTF.

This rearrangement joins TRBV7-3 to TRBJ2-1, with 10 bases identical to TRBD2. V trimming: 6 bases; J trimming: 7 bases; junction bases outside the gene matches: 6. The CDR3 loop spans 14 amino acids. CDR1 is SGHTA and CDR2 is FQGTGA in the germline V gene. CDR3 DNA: TGTGCCAGCAGGGGAAATAGCGGGAGGAATGAGCAGTTCTTC. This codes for CASRGNSGRNEQFF.

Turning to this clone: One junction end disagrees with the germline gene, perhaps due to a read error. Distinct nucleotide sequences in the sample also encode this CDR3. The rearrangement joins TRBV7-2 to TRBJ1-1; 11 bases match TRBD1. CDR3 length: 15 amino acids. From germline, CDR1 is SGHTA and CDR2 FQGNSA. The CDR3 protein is CASSRRDRGGAEAFF. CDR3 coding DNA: TGTGCCAGCAGCCGCCGGGACAGGGGGGGCGCTGAGGCTTTCTTT.